Following are 27 T cell receptor beta chains from one sample sequenced in a study of shared clonotypes between healthy human individuals. Here immunoSEQ multiplex PCR was the method, and the copy in TCRdb shows in-frame clones only, minus some. The data show some 2 million clones, roughly 96% seen once. Sequencing input: naive CD4+ T cells sorted from blood. Subset noted: CD45RA+ positively selected. These receptor sequences come from a man younger than 35 in good health.

The chain has TRBV1 and TRBJ1-2; the D call of TRBD1 is as the table states it, not checked on the DNA. TRBV1 corresponds to a pseudogene. CDR3 length equals 18 residues. CDR3 bases: TGCACCAGCAGCCAAGTTGCCGAGACAGACCCTCTTTGGTATGGCTACACCTTC. Translated, it gives CTSSQVAETDPLWYGYTF.

The chain uses TRBV5-1 and TRBJ1-2; D gene ambiguous. This CDR3 contains 13 residues. Germline-derived CDR1 and CDR2 are SGHRS and YFSETQ. Deletions cut 0 bases from V and 8 bases from J, with 11 bases between. The CDR3 loop reads CASSLDGLPGYTF. The CDR3 DNA follows: TGCGCCAGCAGCTTGGATGGCCTGCCAGGCTACACCTTC.

V and J are TRBV5-4 and TRBJ2-5; 8 bases agree with TRBD2. Trimming at V came to 2 bases and at J to 5 bases, leaving 5 bases not matched to a gene. Germline assignment: CDR1 SGHNT and CDR2 YYREEE (reference sequence). The CDR3 covers 14 residues. CDR3 residues: CASSFFGRVETQYF. CDR3 bases: TGTGCCAGCAGCTTCTTCGGGAGGGTTGAGACCCAGTACTTC.

This chain connects TRBV30 to TRBJ2-3; 9 bases align to TRBD1. Germline CDR1 reads GTSNPN; CDR2 reads SVGIG (reference sequence). The CDR3 spans 14 residues. After removal of 5 bases from V and 2 bases from J, the junction contained 5 bases not matched to a gene. This chain's CDR3 is CAWGTGPTTDTQYF. As DNA, the CDR3 is TGTGCCTGGGGGACAGGGCCGACCACAGATACGCAGTATTTT.

CDR3 loop: CASSYSTETEAFF. CDR3 in DNA: TGTGCCAGCAGTTACTCGACAGAAACTGAAGCTTTCTTT. The J gene is TRBJ1-1, the V gene TRBV6-5; D perhaps matches TRBD1 (5 bases). The germline V and J ends were trimmed by 0 bases and 5 bases, with 7 bases remaining between them. The CDR3 sequence is 13 residues long. In germline, CDR1 is MNHEY, CDR2 SVGAGI.

Turning to this clone: Other DNA sequences in the sample encode the same CDR3. The chain couples TRBV5-1 to TRBJ2-1; maybe TRBD2 (6 bases). The ends were cut back, 0 bases at V and 4 bases at J, with 11 bases in the middle. Germline lookup yields CDR1 SGHRS and CDR2 YFSETQ. The CDR3 is made up of 15 amino acids. CDR3 protein: CASSLEGGVYNEQFF. The CDR3 nucleotides are TGCGCCAGCAGCTTGGAGGGAGGAGTGTACAATGAGCAGTTCTTC.

This rearrangement joins TRBV5-6 to TRBJ1-4; D not certain. V shed 3 bases and J shed 1 base, with 16 bases lying between them. The CDR3 loop spans 17 amino acids. CDR1 and CDR2 (germline): SGHDT, YYEEEE. The CDR3 DNA reads as TGTGCCAGCAGCTGGACCAGTAAGGTCGGAACTAATGAAAAACTGTTTTTT. This encodes CASSWTSKVGTNEKLFF.

To note about this clone: The identical CDR3 is also encoded by other nucleotide sequences in the sample. V and J are TRBV7-9 and TRBJ2-6, with D hard to call. Trimming took 0 bases from V and 4 from J, leaving 1 base between them. Germline CDR1 and CDR2: SEHNR and FQNEAQ (reference sequence). This CDR3 is built from 13 residues. In DNA, the CDR3 is TGTGCCAGCAGCTTAGCCGGGGCCAACGTCCTGACTTTC. Translation gives CASSLAGANVLTF.

The chain recombines TRBV19 with TRBJ1-5; TRBD1 matches 8 bases. Germline V CDR1 and CDR2: LNHDA, SQIVND (reference sequence). V trimming: 8 bases; J trimming: 6 bases; junction bases outside the gene matches: 9. This CDR3 has 14 residues. CDR3 residues: CASQDRVSSQPQHF. CDR3 in DNA: TGTGCCAGTCAGGACAGGGTTTCATCTCAGCCCCAGCATTTT.

This chain joins TRBV30 and TRBJ1-1, with D possibly being TRBD1 (6 bases). V lost 6 bases and J lost 6, with 11 bases in between. The length of the CDR3 is 11 residues. In germline, CDR1 is GTSNPN, CDR2 SVGIG (reference sequence). DNA for the CDR3: TGTGCCTGTCACAGGGTTGCTGAAGCTTTCTTT. It is translated as CACHRVAEAFF.

V is TRBV5-1 and J is TRBJ2-1; TRBD1 might be the D (6 bases). This CDR3 is 15 amino acids long. The V gene's germline CDR1 is SGHRS and CDR2 YFSETQ. Trimming took off 0 bases at V and 7 bases at J, with 14 bases between the two ends. The CDR3 sequence: CASSLGQASGNEQFF. CDR3 DNA sequence: TGCGCCAGCAGCTTGGGACAGGCGTCGGGTAATGAGCAGTTCTTC.

Concerning this clone itself: Other DNA sequences in this sample translate to the same CDR3. V is TRBV5-4 and J is TRBJ2-7; no reliable D call. The germline V and J ends were trimmed by 4 bases and 2 bases, with 13 bases remaining between them. The CDR3 sequence is 14 residues long. The germline V gene has CDR1 SGHNT and CDR2 YYREEE (reference sequence). The CDR3 reads CASSLPGGAYEQYF. In DNA form, the CDR3 reads TGTGCCAGCAGCCTCCCCGGTGGGGCCTACGAGCAGTACTTC.

The chain combines TRBV10-3 with TRBJ2-7; 11 bases map to TRBD1. Germline V gene lookup returns CDR1 ENHRY and CDR2 SYGVKD. This CDR3 spans 14 amino acids. The trim removed 7 bases at V and 2 bases at J, leaving 4 bases unmatched. The CDR3 coding sequence is TGTGCCATCACGTCGGGACAGGGGGCCTACGAGCAGTACTTC. This encodes CAITSGQGAYEQYF.

This clone was detected only once. The chain employs TRBV29-1 and TRBJ2-1, with D possibly being TRBD2 (7 bases). Trimming took off 0 bases at V and 0 bases at J, with 12 bases between the two ends. This CDR3 is built from 16 residues. CDR1 is SQVTM, CDR2 ANQGSEA, per germline. The CDR3 DNA reads as TGCAGCGTTGAAGATCGGGGGGCGAGCTCCTACAATGAGCAGTTCTTC. Translating it yields CSVEDRGASSYNEQFF.

The V and J genes are TRBV5-1 and TRBJ2-7; 9 nucleotides agree with TRBD1. V trimming: 4 bases; J trimming: 5 bases; junction bases outside the gene matches: 7. The germline V gene encodes CDR1 SGHRS and CDR2 YFSETQ. The CDR3 loop spans 14 amino acids. CDR3 DNA sequence: TGCGCCAGCAGCCGATTACAGGGGGCCCACGAGCAGTACTTC. Amino acid sequence: CASSRLQGAHEQYF.

Concerning this clone itself: At one end the junction does not follow the germline gene, possibly because of a read error. Other DNA sequences in the sample encode the same CDR3. As DNA, the CDR3 is TGTGCCAGCAGCGTATCTACTAATTCACCCCTCCACTTC. This gives the protein CASSVSTNSPLHF. The chain joins TRBV9 to TRBJ1-6; no definite D call. The CDR3 extends over 13 amino acids. The germline CDR1 and CDR2 sequences are SGDLS and YYNGEE.

The gene calls are TRBV11-2 and TRBJ2-7; 11 nucleotides match TRBD2. The length of the CDR3 is 17 residues. With 3 bases clipped from V and 0 bases from J, the junction kept 7 bases outside the gene matches. CDR1 and CDR2 (germline): SGHAT, FQNNGV. CDR3 sequence: CASSLLAGGIISYEQYF. The CDR3 DNA is TGTGCCAGCAGCTTGTTAGCGGGGGGGATAATCTCCTACGAGCAGTACTTC.

The V and J genes are TRBV5-1 and TRBJ2-5; TRBD2 aligns across 9 bases. The V gene end was trimmed by 0 bases and the J gene end by 2 bases; junction bases not matched to a gene: 5. CDR3 length: 16 amino acids. In germline, CDR1 is SGHRS, CDR2 YFSETQ. The CDR3 DNA follows: TGCGCCAGCAGCTTGGGACCTACTAGCGGGCAAGAGACCCAGTACTTC. Translation: CASSLGPTSGQETQYF.

The chain has TRBV29-1 and TRBJ2-5; D might be TRBD1 or TRBD2, each matching 5 bases. Trimming removed 7 bases at V and 5 bases at J, with 17 bases between. The CDR3 is 13 residues long. CDR1 is SQVTM and CDR2 is ANQGSEA in the germline V gene. The CDR3 region is CSAGIGTSETQYF. CDR3 DNA: TGCAGCGCCGGAATCGGGACCTCGGAGACCCAGTACTTC.

This clone is a singleton in its sample. Within the sample, other DNA sequences also encode this same CDR3. The chain joins TRBV10-2 to TRBJ2-3, with D perhaps matching TRBD1 (6 bases). The CDR3 length is 13 residues. V lost 3 bases, J lost 5 bases, and 9 bases lay in between. Germline CDR1 is WSHSY and CDR2 is SAAADI. The CDR3 DNA reads as TGCGCCAGCAGTGAACAGGGTAGAGATACGCAGTATTTT. Its protein product is CASSEQGRDTQYF.

The chain has TRBV7-9 and TRBJ1-4, with D uncertain. The CDR3 is made up of 14 amino acids. V was pared by 7 bases and J by 7 bases, with 16 bases between. Germline values: CDR1 SEHNR, CDR2 FQNEAQ (reference sequence). This CDR3 reads CASTSRTVSEKLFF. The CDR3 bases are TGTGCCAGCACCTCAAGGACCGTCTCTGAAAAACTGTTTTTT.

The chain combines TRBV5-1 with TRBJ2-7; a possible D gene is TRBD1 (6 bases). V lost 7 bases and J lost 2, with 19 bases in between. The length of the CDR3 is 15 residues. Germline V gives CDR1 SGHRS, CDR2 YFSETQ. This chain's CDR3 is CASAPNPGQTYEQYF. The DNA for the CDR3 is TGCGCCAGCGCTCCGAATCCGGGACAAACCTACGAGCAGTACTTC.

The chain couples TRBV30 to TRBJ1-2; D is ambiguous. V lost 3 bases and J lost 5, with 13 bases in between. CDR3 length: 13 amino acids. Germline V CDR1 and CDR2: GTSNPN, SVGIG (reference sequence). The CDR3, as DNA: TGTGCCTGGAGGGGTTTGCGGCAATATGGCTACACCTTC. This sequence encodes CAWRGLRQYGYTF.

The rearrangement joins TRBV2 to TRBJ1-4; TRBD1 is a possible D gene (6 bases). This CDR3 region has 17 residues. V shed 8 bases and J shed 7 bases, with 26 bases lying between them. Germline V gene data show CDR1 as SNHLY and CDR2 as FYNNEI. The CDR3 spells CASAGRQAVRWSEKLFF. The CDR3 nucleotides are TGTGCCAGCGCCGGTCGACAGGCGGTGAGGTGGAGTGAAAAACTGTTTTTT.

The chain links TRBV6-5 to TRBJ2-5, with 8 bases matching TRBD2. CDR1 is MNHEY, CDR2 SVGAGI, per germline. The CDR3 is made up of 14 amino acids. V shed 3 bases, J shed 2 bases, and the junction held 2 bases outside the gene matches. For the CDR3, the DNA is TGTGCCAGCAGTTATACTAGCGGACAAGAGACCCAGTACTTC. Encoded protein: CASSYTSGQETQYF.

V is TRBV25-1 and J is TRBJ2-2, with 12 bases aligning to TRBD2. Germline CDR1 and CDR2: MGHDK and SYGVNS. This CDR3 contains 18 residues. V lost 6 bases and J lost 3; bases outside the gene matches: 11. The CDR3 loop reads CASSRTSGKGGYTGELFF. The CDR3 DNA follows: TGTGCCAGCAGCCGGACTAGCGGGAAGGGTGGTTACACCGGGGAGCTGTTTTTT.

V usage is TRBV10-3 and J usage is TRBJ2-5; D call uncertain. Per germline, CDR1 ENHRY and CDR2 SYGVKD. The CDR3 is 13 amino acids. V was cut by 9 bases and J by 5 bases, with 16 bases left in between. CDR3: CAIKRWSEETQYF. CDR3 DNA sequence: TGTGCCATTAAAAGGTGGTCGGAGGAGACCCAGTACTTC.